This entry features one T cell receptor (beta chain) sequence. Its antigen remains unidentified. This CDR3 region has 11 residues. V was cut by 1 base and J by 11 bases, with 8 bases left in between. The germline CDR1 and CDR2 sequences are SGHTA and FQGNSA. The data are from a study of cytomegalovirus exposure and HLA in healthy donors. General study results and limits: A later look showed TCR association rates differing by HLA locus, highest for DRB1 and lowest for HLA-C. Exclusion as indistinguishable affected some V segments, including TRBV6-2 and TRBV6-3. TCR beta sequences reportedly predicted most subjects' HLA-A and HLA-B alleles accurately.

The PCR used 60 Vbeta and 13 Jbeta primers. In the original workflow: In a later analysis, the count reached some 75 million unique TCR beta chains, with 10 million to 11 million shared. TCRdb's copy holds only in-frame clones and misses some; the assay was immunoSEQ multiplex PCR. V, J and clone size were drawn from that table, and D and trimming were deduced from the DNA. The table lists 130,000 to 150,000 clones. The chain uses TRBV7-2 and TRBJ1-2; D unclear. The receptor's source is a man aged 40-49 years in good health and CMV-seronegative. The sequenced sample consisted of PBMCs. The CDR3 DNA follows: TGTGCCAGCAGCTTAGAACTCGATTACACCTTC. It translates to CASSLELDYTF.